Listed here are 32 T cell receptor beta chains from one sample, sequenced in a study of blood T cell repertoires in COVID-19. The method was immunoSEQ multiplex PCR; TCRdb's version includes in-frame clones alone and lacks a portion of them. The sample shows hundreds of thousands of clones, around 86% of them seen only once. Sequenced input: peripheral blood. These receptors were taken from a woman younger than 45 with active or convalescent COVID-19.

The rearrangement links TRBV12-3 or TRBV12-4 to TRBJ1-1; 7 nucleotides match TRBD1. V gave up 1 base and J gave up 6 bases; unmatched junction bases: 2. This CDR3 has 13 amino acids. CDR3 amino acids: CASSLETGPEAFF. In DNA form, the CDR3 reads TGTGCCAGCAGTTTAGAGACAGGGCCTGAAGCTTTCTTT.

The rearrangement links TRBV29-1 to TRBJ1-1; 7 positions agree with TRBD1. The CDR3 loop spans 13 amino acids. V lost 3 bases and J lost 3; bases outside the gene matches: 4. Germline values: CDR1 SQVTM, CDR2 ANQGSEA. The DNA of the CDR3 is TGCAGCGTTGATCCGGGACAGTACACTGAAGCTTTCTTT. Translated: CSVDPGQYTEAFF.

The gene calls are TRBV27 and TRBJ2-7, with D maybe TRBD2 (6 bases). Trimming stripped 3 bases from V and 5 bases from J, with 23 bases between. The CDR3 is 17 residues long. Germline V CDR1 and CDR2: MNHEY, SMNVEV (reference sequence). The CDR3 DNA is TGTGCCAGCAGTTTGAAACTGCCGGGTCCGGGGAGGAACGAGCAGTACTTC. It translates to CASSLKLPGPGRNEQYF.

This chain links TRBV10-3 with TRBJ1-2; a possible D gene is TRBD1 (5 bases). Trimming took off 0 bases at V and 4 bases at J, with 21 bases between the two ends. CDR3 length equals 18 residues. The germline CDR1 and CDR2 sequences are ENHRY and SYGVKD. This CDR3 reads CAISESIGSGGRGYGYTF. The CDR3 bases are TGTGCCATCAGTGAGTCGATTGGGAGCGGGGGTCGAGGCTATGGCTACACCTTC.

This chain uses TRBV18 with TRBJ1-2; tentative D call: TRBD1 (5 bases). V was pared by 0 bases and J by 7 bases, with 12 bases between. This CDR3 contains 14 residues. Germline lookup yields CDR1 KGHSH and CDR2 LQKENI. The CDR3 DNA sequence: TGTGCCAGCTCACCACCGAGCTGGGGGGTTGGCTACACCTTC. It translates to CASSPPSWGVGYTF. The full variable domain, in which reference TRBV18 and TRBJ1-2 provide the parts outside the CDR3, is NAGVMQNPRHLVRRRGQEARLRCSPMKGHSHVYWYRQLPEEGLKFMVYLQKENIIDESGMPKERFSAEFPKEGPSILRIQQVVRGDSAAYFCASSPPSWGVGYTFGSGTRLTVV.

A single count supports this clone. The V gene is TRBV6-5, the J gene TRBJ2-7, with 8 bases aligning to TRBD2. CDR3 length: 15 residues. Germline assignment: CDR1 MNHEY and CDR2 SVGAGI. J gave up 7 bases and V 6 bases, and 14 bases lay outside the gene matches. The CDR3 loop is CASSPSGGLSGEQYF. As DNA, the CDR3 is TGTGCCAGCAGCCCCTCGGGGGGGCTTAGTGGGGAGCAGTACTTC.

This chain uses TRBV7-8 with TRBJ2-7, with 12 bases aligning to TRBD2. This CDR3 contains 14 residues. Looked up from germline, CDR1 is SGHVS and CDR2 is FQNEAQ. The junction had 5 bases not matched to a gene; V was cut back by 5 bases and J by 6 bases. The CDR3 here is CASSPVLAGGEQYF. The CDR3 bases are TGTGCCAGCAGCCCCGTACTAGCGGGAGGCGAGCAGTACTTC.

The chain joins TRBV2 to TRBJ1-2; 9 nucleotides agree with TRBD1. The CDR3 covers 13 residues. J was trimmed by 6 bases and V by 8 bases; bases with no gene match: 7. CDR1 and CDR2 from the germline V gene are SNHLY and FYNNEI. The DNA of the CDR3 is TGTGCCAGCGGCGCCGGGACAGGGCATGGCTACACCTTC. This gives the protein CASGAGTGHGYTF.

V and J are TRBV11-2 and TRBJ2-7; 7 bases match TRBD2. This CDR3 has 18 residues. From germline, CDR1 is SGHAT and CDR2 FQNNGV. J was trimmed by 3 bases and V by 5 bases; bases with no gene match: 19. CDR3 loop: CASSTDYLVGGEGYEQYF. The CDR3 coding sequence is TGTGCCAGCAGCACTGACTACCTAGTGGGGGGGGAGGGCTACGAGCAGTACTTC.

The rearrangement links TRBV15 to TRBJ1-5; tentatively, D is TRBD1 (5 bases). Germline CDR1 LNHNV, CDR2 YYDKDF (reference sequence). The V gene lost 0 bases and the J gene lost 7 bases, with 16 bases spanning the gap. The CDR3 extends over 16 amino acids. The CDR3 spells CATSRDPGGLDQPQHF. CDR3 coding DNA: TGTGCCACCAGCAGAGATCCGGGGGGGTTGGACCAGCCCCAGCATTTT.

The chain recombines TRBV2 with TRBJ2-1; TRBD2 matches at 12 bases. CDR1 is SNHLY, CDR2 FYNNEI, per germline. The CDR3 is made up of 19 amino acids. Germline trimming cut 8 bases from V and 5 bases from J; bases unmatched to any gene: 19. DNA of the CDR3: TGTGCCAGCCGTCCGGGACTAGCGGGTTCAACACTTATAAACAATGAGCAGTTCTTC. It translates to CASRPGLAGSTLINNEQFF. Filled out from reference TRBV2 and TRBJ2-1, the complete variable domain reads EPEVTQTPSHQVTQMGQEVILRCVPISNHLYFYWYRQILGQKVEFLVSFYNNEISEKSEIFDDQFSVERPDGSNFTLKIRSTKLEDSAMYFCASRPGLAGSTLINNEQFFGPGTRLTVL.

The chain has TRBV2 and TRBJ1-1, with D unresolved. Trimming took 7 bases from V and 0 from J, leaving 9 bases between them. The CDR3 has 13 amino acids. Germline V CDR1 and CDR2: SNHLY, FYNNEI. The DNA for the CDR3 is TGTGCCAGCACCCCTTTTTTGAACACTGAAGCTTTCTTT. Its protein is CASTPFLNTEAFF.

The rearrangement joins TRBV14 to TRBJ2-1; D is undetermined. V gave up 4 bases and J gave up 7 bases, with 5 bases separating them. CDR1 and CDR2 (germline): SGHDN, FVKESK. The CDR3 has 11 residues. The CDR3 reads CASSRANEQFF. The CDR3 coding sequence is TGTGCCAGCAGCCGGGCGAATGAGCAGTTCTTC.

The V call is TRBV19, the J call TRBJ2-7; D call uncertain. V lost 5 bases, J lost 0 bases, and 14 bases lay in between. CDR1 and CDR2 (germline): LNHDA, SQIVND (reference sequence). This CDR3 is built from 15 residues. CDR3 residues: CASSHQKYNSYEQYF. CDR3 nucleotide sequence: TGTGCCAGTAGTCACCAGAAATACAACTCCTACGAGCAGTACTTC. The entire variable domain, with the rest obtained from reference TRBV19 and TRBJ2-7, is as follows: DGGITQSPKYLFRKEGQNVTLSCEQNLNHDAMYWYRQDPGQGLRLIYYSQIVNDFQKGDIAEGYSVSREKKESFPLTVTSAQKNPTAFYLCASSHQKYNSYEQYFGPGTRLTVT.

This chain joins TRBV19 and TRBJ1-5; TRBD1 aligns across 7 bases. J lost 0 bases, V lost 6 bases, and 8 bases had no gene match. The CDR3 runs 16 residues. Germline loops: CDR1 LNHDA, CDR2 SQIVND (reference sequence). CDR3 residues: CASRETGQYSNQPQHF. The DNA of the CDR3 is TGTGCCAGTAGAGAAACGGGACAGTATAGCAATCAGCCCCAGCATTTT.

The chain carries TRBV25-1 and TRBJ2-5, with 7 bases identical to TRBD1. There are 13 residues in the CDR3. V lost 4 bases, J lost 5 bases, and 4 bases stayed unmatched. Looked up from germline, CDR1 is MGHDK and CDR2 is SYGVNS. The CDR3 spells CASSAGQMETQYF. CDR3 DNA: TGTGCCAGCAGTGCGGGACAGATGGAGACCCAGTACTTC.

The chain couples TRBV2 to TRBJ2-1, with 11 bases matching TRBD2. In germline, CDR1 is SNHLY, CDR2 FYNNEI. The CDR3 length is 19 residues. The junction had 9 bases not matched to a gene; V was cut back by 0 bases and J by 2 bases. The CDR3 region has the DNA TGTGCCAGCAGTGAAGCGCCTCAACTAGCGGGGGACCCCTACAATGAGCAGTTCTTC. Amino acid sequence: CASSEAPQLAGDPYNEQFF.

The chain carries TRBV29-1 and TRBJ1-3; D is unresolved. The length of the CDR3 is 13 residues. Germline assignment: CDR1 SQVTM and CDR2 ANQGSEA. Trimming pared 6 bases from V and 0 bases from J, leaving 9 bases between. The CDR3 sequence is CSVAGNSGNTIYF. CDR3 DNA: TGCAGCGTGGCGGGGAACTCTGGAAACACCATATATTTT.

The chain employs TRBV4-1 and TRBJ2-4; 9 bases fit TRBD2. V lost 2 bases and J lost 4; bases outside the gene matches: 0. The CDR3 runs to 14 residues. Germline loops: CDR1 MGHRA, CDR2 YSYEKL. The CDR3 protein is CASSQLAGKNIQYF. The CDR3 DNA sequence: TGCGCCAGCAGCCAACTAGCGGGAAAAAACATTCAGTACTTC.

CDR3 DNA: TGTGCCAGCTCACCAGATGACAGGCCCTATGGCTACACCTTC. It codes for CASSPDDRPYGYTF. The chain is built from TRBV18 and TRBJ1-2; D may be TRBD1 (6 bases). This CDR3 has 14 residues. Germline-derived CDR1 and CDR2 are KGHSH and LQKENI. Trimming took 2 bases from V and 4 from J, leaving 11 bases between them.

The chain couples TRBV5-5 to TRBJ2-1; 8 bases map to TRBD1. J lost 4 bases, V lost 4 bases, and 10 bases had no gene match. Germline CDR1 reads SGHKS; CDR2 reads YYEKEE (reference sequence). This CDR3 spans 16 amino acids. CDR3 residues: CASSTAGTGLYNEQFF. In nucleotides, the CDR3 is TGTGCCAGCAGCACAGCCGGGACAGGCCTATACAATGAGCAGTTCTTC.

Note on this clone: The junction does not match germline at one end; this may be a read error. Different DNA sequences within this sample yield the same CDR3. The chain recombines TRBV2 with TRBJ1-2, with 7 bases identical to TRBD1. The CDR3 is made up of 14 amino acids. Germline V gives CDR1 SNHLY, CDR2 FYNNEI. DNA of the CDR3: TGTGCCAGCAGTGAAGGCAGGGGGTACTACGGCTACACCTTC. This codes for CASSEGRGYYGYTF.

The V call is TRBV30, the J call TRBJ2-3, with D tentatively TRBD2 (6 bases). The CDR3 covers 13 residues. V shed 4 bases and J shed 2 bases, with 10 bases lying between them. Germline lookup yields CDR1 GTSNPN and CDR2 SVGIG (reference sequence). CDR3 sequence reads: CAWNLDYTDTQYF. CDR3 nucleotide sequence: TGTGCCTGGAACCTGGACTACACAGATACGCAGTATTTT.

V and J are TRBV29-1 and TRBJ1-3; D is unresolved. The CDR3 contains 13 residues. Trimming took 0 bases from V and 4 from J, leaving 7 bases between them. The V gene's germline CDR1 is SQVTM and CDR2 ANQGSEA. The CDR3 sequence: CSVEDTVGNTIYF. In DNA, the CDR3 is TGCAGCGTTGAAGATACGGTAGGAAACACCATATATTTT.

The V gene is TRBV4-2, the J gene TRBJ2-1; 8 nucleotides line up with TRBD2. Germline V CDR1 and CDR2: LGHNA, YNFKEQ. This CDR3 has 18 residues. V dropped 0 bases and J dropped 0; count of bases not matched to a gene: 7. The CDR3 sequence: CASSQDRTSGSSYNEQFF. The CDR3 region has the DNA TGTGCCAGCAGCCAAGATCGTACTAGCGGTAGCTCCTACAATGAGCAGTTCTTC.

The V gene is TRBV6-1, the J gene TRBJ2-5, with D possibly matching TRBD1 (5 bases). The V gene lost 1 base and the J gene lost 5 bases, with 11 bases spanning the gap. The CDR3 loop spans 14 amino acids. Germline V lookup: CDR1 MNHNS, CDR2 SASEGT. Here the CDR3 DNA reads TGTGCCAGCAGTGAAGTCGCAGGGCGGGAGACCCAGTACTTC. This translates into CASSEVAGRETQYF.

The chain carries TRBV6-5 and TRBJ2-1, with 10 nucleotides matching TRBD2. Germline V gives CDR1 MNHEY, CDR2 SVGAGI. This CDR3 is 16 amino acids long. Trimming at V came to 0 bases and at J to 7 bases, leaving 6 bases not matched to a gene. CDR3 nucleotide sequence: TGTGCCAGCAGTTACTCGACAGCGGGGGGGCAAAATGAGCAGTTCTTC. The encoded protein is CASSYSTAGGQNEQFF.

The rearrangement joins TRBV29-1 to TRBJ2-1, with TRBD1 matching over 10 bases. CDR1 is SQVTM and CDR2 is ANQGSEA in the germline V gene. The V segment lost 6 bases and the J segment 6 bases; nucleotides outside the gene matches: 14. The CDR3 extends over 16 amino acids. In DNA, the CDR3 is TGCAGCGTCAAAAACAGGTGGACAGGGGGGACCAATGAGCAGTTCTTC. As protein: CSVKNRWTGGTNEQFF.

The chain employs TRBV19 and TRBJ1-2; 8 bases agree with TRBD1. The CDR3 has 15 residues. Germline-derived CDR1 and CDR2 are LNHDA and SQIVND (reference sequence). V shed 4 bases and J 3 bases; nucleotides not matched to a gene: 7. CDR3: CASSRGQVEDYGYTF. CDR3 DNA sequence: TGTGCCAGTAGTAGGGGACAGGTGGAAGACTATGGCTACACCTTC.

In its sample, this clone was seen a few times. The chain links TRBV5-1 to TRBJ2-1, with TRBD2 identical over 10 bases. The trim removed 5 bases at V and 4 bases at J, leaving 9 bases unmatched. Germline assignment: CDR1 SGHRS and CDR2 YFSETQ. The CDR3 contains 16 residues. CDR3 coding DNA: TGCGCCAGCAGAACTCTAGCGGGAGTTATGTACAATGAGCAGTTCTTC. Amino acid sequence: CASRTLAGVMYNEQFF. The whole variable domain, filled in from reference TRBV5-1 and TRBJ2-1, reads KAGVTQTPRYLIKTRGQQVTLSCSPISGHRSVSWYQQTPGQGLQFLFEYFSETQRNKGNFPGRFSGRQFSNSRSEMNVSTLELGDSALYLCASRTLAGVMYNEQFFGPGTRLTVL.

The V call is TRBV11-2, the J call TRBJ2-7; D perhaps matches TRBD1 (6 bases). The CDR3 extends over 13 amino acids. The germline V gene has CDR1 SGHAT and CDR2 FQNNGV. V was pared by 7 bases and J by 3 bases, with 13 bases between. The CDR3 nucleotides are TGTGCCAGCAACTATGGGACACTCTACGAGCAGTACTTC. Its translation is CASNYGTLYEQYF.

The CDR3 nucleotides are TGTGCCAGCAGTTACTCATCGGGTCCACAGTATTTT. It specifies CASSYSSGPQYF. The chain links TRBV6-5 to TRBJ2-3; unclear D gene. Trimming removed 0 bases at V and 12 bases at J, with 10 bases between. This CDR3 has 12 amino acids. From germline, CDR1 is MNHEY and CDR2 SVGAGI.